These 27 T cell receptor beta chains were sequenced from one sample in a study of blood T cell repertoires in COVID-19. Measured with immunoSEQ multiplex PCR; TCRdb has only the in-frame clones, and not every one. The profile covers under 150,000 clones, with about 80% appearing a single time and about 10% taken by the ten largest. The sample consisted of peripheral blood. These receptors all come from a human donor in a cohort sampled during active COVID-19.

This clone was found once. The V and J genes are TRBV24-1 and TRBJ2-7; weak D call: TRBD2 (6 bases). Germline loops: CDR1 KGHDR, CDR2 SFDVKD. V dropped 3 bases and J dropped 1 base, with 27 bases sitting between them. This CDR3 has 20 amino acids. Here the CDR3 reads CATSDPSMARRDGGSYEQYF. The CDR3 nucleotides are TGTGCCACCAGTGATCCATCGATGGCGAGGCGGGACGGGGGATCCTACGAGCAGTACTTC.

This clone appeared many times. This CDR3 is also generated by other DNA sequences in the sample. The rearrangement joins TRBV27 to TRBJ1-2; TRBD1 aligns across 7 bases. CDR3 size: 13 residues. CDR1 and CDR2 from the germline V gene are MNHEY and SMNVEV (reference sequence). V lost 5 bases and J lost 8; bases outside the gene matches: 8. The CDR3: CASSLMTGYGYTF. CDR3 nucleotide sequence: TGTGCCAGCAGTCTGATGACAGGGTACGGCTACACCTTC.

V is TRBV6-5 and J is TRBJ1-1, with 7 bases lining up with TRBD1. The CDR3 is 13 amino acids. CDR1 and CDR2 from the germline V gene are MNHEY and SVGAGI. The V segment lost 6 bases and the J segment 7 bases; nucleotides outside the gene matches: 8. CDR3 in DNA: TGTGCCAGCAGAGGACGGACAGGTAATGAAGCTTTCTTT. The encoded protein is CASRGRTGNEAFF.

Only a few counts were recorded for this clone. The chain carries TRBV5-4 and TRBJ2-3, with TRBD2 identical over 11 bases. V dropped 2 bases and J dropped 0; count of bases not matched to a gene: 2. Germline values: CDR1 SGHNT, CDR2 YYREEE (reference sequence). CDR3 size: 16 residues. CDR3 sequence (DNA): TGTGCCAGCAGCTTTCCTAGCGGGGGGAGCACAGATACGCAGTATTTT. This sequence encodes CASSFPSGGSTDTQYF.

The chain recombines TRBV18 with TRBJ2-7; 8 bases fit TRBD1. The CDR3 extends over 13 amino acids. V trimming: 3 bases; J trimming: 5 bases; junction bases outside the gene matches: 3. The germline gives CDR1 KGHSH, CDR2 LQKENI. Written as DNA, the CDR3 is TGTGCCAGCTCACCGACAGGGGTGGACGAGCAGTACTTC. This sequence encodes CASSPTGVDEQYF.

The rearrangement joins TRBV9 to TRBJ1-2, with 8 positions matching TRBD1. With V trimmed by 0 bases and J by 13 bases, 5 bases remained unmatched. This CDR3 spans 12 amino acids. Germline V gene lookup returns CDR1 SGDLS and CDR2 YYNGEE. The chain's CDR3 is CASSVVGTGPTF. The CDR3 DNA is TGTGCCAGCAGCGTAGTAGGGACAGGCCCCACCTTC.

The sample holds a few counts of this clone. The chain combines TRBV15 with TRBJ1-1, with D unclear. The CDR3 loop spans 15 amino acids. V lost 0 bases and J lost 6, with 14 bases in between. Looked up from germline, CDR1 is LNHNV and CDR2 is YYDKDF (reference sequence). The CDR3: CATSRDRSPLAEAFF. Here the CDR3 DNA reads TGTGCCACCAGCAGAGATAGGAGCCCCCTCGCTGAAGCTTTCTTT.

This rearrangement joins TRBV7-9 to TRBJ2-1; a weak D match, TRBD2 (6 bases). Germline V gives CDR1 SEHNR, CDR2 FQNEAQ (reference sequence). The CDR3 consists of 11 residues. V was clipped by 1 base and J by 12 bases, with 7 bases between them. The DNA of the CDR3 is TGTGCCAGCAGCTTAGACGGGGGGCAGTTCTTC. It encodes CASSLDGGQFF.

The V and J genes are TRBV5-1 and TRBJ2-3; D might be TRBD1 (6 bases). There are 15 residues in the CDR3. Germline values: CDR1 SGHRS, CDR2 YFSETQ. Trimming took 0 bases from V and 6 from J, leaving 14 bases between them. The CDR3 spells CASSLEGRGMDTQYF. The CDR3 bases are TGCGCCAGCAGCTTGGAGGGCAGGGGAATGGATACGCAGTATTTT.

The chain employs TRBV23-1 and TRBJ1-1; D perhaps matches TRBD1 (6 bases). TRBV23-1 is classed as an ORF, of uncertain function. Trimming cost V 1 base and J 0 bases, with 9 bases left between them. CDR3 length equals 15 residues. The CDR3 DNA is TGCGCCAGCAGTCAATGCAGGGGACTGAACACTGAAGCTTTCTTT. It encodes CASSQCRGLNTEAFF.

This clone was seen just once. This chain uses TRBV7-9 with TRBJ1-1; TRBD1 matches 9 bases. The CDR3 spans 15 residues. The V gene's germline CDR1 is SEHNR and CDR2 FQNEAQ (reference sequence). Unmatched junction bases numbered 3, after V lost 3 bases and J lost 1 base. The CDR3 protein is CASSLAGQGNTEAFF. CDR3 nucleotide sequence: TGTGCCAGCAGCTTGGCGGGACAGGGGAACACTGAAGCTTTCTTT.

The V and J genes are TRBV12-5 and TRBJ2-7; 9 bases are shared with TRBD2. The J segment lost 5 bases and the V segment lost 7 bases, leaving 6 bases of the junction unmatched. Germline V gene lookup returns CDR1 LGHNT and CDR2 FRNRAP. The CDR3 is made up of 13 amino acids. The CDR3 protein is CASASSGANEQYF. The DNA for the CDR3 is TGTGCTAGTGCCTCTAGCGGGGCAAACGAGCAGTACTTC.

The rearrangement joins TRBV19 to TRBJ1-2, with a tentative D call TRBD1 (5 bases). This CDR3 has 14 residues. V was shortened by 8 bases and J by 7 bases, with 20 bases between the two germline ends. From germline, CDR1 is LNHDA and CDR2 SQIVND (reference sequence). Here the CDR3 reads CASQESVFGGGYTF. Written as DNA, the CDR3 is TGTGCCAGTCAAGAATCAGTTTTCGGGGGTGGCTACACCTTC.

This chain links TRBV7-2 with TRBJ2-4, with D uncertain. The V gene lost 5 bases and the J gene lost 4 bases, with 12 bases spanning the gap. Germline V gives CDR1 SGHTA, CDR2 FQGNSA. The CDR3 has 14 residues. The chain's CDR3 is CASSDPGWKNIQYF. The CDR3 DNA reads as TGTGCCAGCAGCGACCCAGGATGGAAAAACATTCAGTACTTC.

This clone was picked up a small number of times. The gene calls are TRBV2 and TRBJ1-5; the D is unclear. Germline V gene lookup returns CDR1 SNHLY and CDR2 FYNNEI. This CDR3 region has 14 residues. V lost 8 bases and J lost 5, with 16 bases in between. This CDR3 reads CASRRGSSDQPQHF. CDR3 nucleotide sequence: TGTGCCAGCCGGCGCGGAAGCTCCGATCAGCCCCAGCATTTT.

This clone occurred a few times. The V gene is TRBV5-3, the J gene TRBJ1-5; D is possibly TRBD1 (6 bases). TRBV5-3 is assigned to the ORF class and has an uncertain function. The germline V and J ends were trimmed by 7 bases and 3 bases, with 11 bases remaining between them. This CDR3 spans 13 amino acids. The CDR3 region has the DNA TGTGCCAGACTAAGACAGGTCAATCAGCCCCAGCATTTT. Protein: CARLRQVNQPQHF.

This rearrangement joins TRBV15 to TRBJ1-1, with no clear D. Germline CDR1 LNHNV, CDR2 YYDKDF (reference sequence). This CDR3 is built from 15 residues. V was pared by 1 base and J by 3 bases, with 12 bases between. In DNA form, the CDR3 reads TGTGCCACCAGCAGAGCCGGGGAGAGGTACACTGAAGCTTTCTTT. Translated: CATSRAGERYTEAFF.

This chain uses TRBV4-2 with TRBJ2-6, with D maybe TRBD1 (5 bases). The CDR3 covers 18 residues. The germline CDR1 and CDR2 sequences are LGHNA and YNFKEQ. V shed 4 bases and J shed 0 bases, with 16 bases lying between them. CDR3 sequence: CASSLQAESFSGANVLTF. Here the CDR3 DNA reads TGTGCCAGCAGCCTACAGGCCGAAAGTTTCTCTGGGGCCAACGTCCTGACTTTC.

Turning to this clone: Other DNA sequences in this specimen translate into the identical CDR3. The chain employs TRBV7-9 and TRBJ1-6; D possibly corresponds to TRBD1 (6 bases). V was shortened by 3 bases and J by 9 bases, with 12 bases between the two germline ends. The germline CDR1 and CDR2 sequences are SEHNR and FQNEAQ (reference sequence). This CDR3 comprises 14 residues. DNA for the CDR3: TGTGCCAGCAGCTTGGGGGGGCTTGGTTCACCCCTCCACTTT. It is translated as CASSLGGLGSPLHF.

The chain carries TRBV6-5 and TRBJ2-7; D is possibly TRBD2 (6 bases). The CDR3 spans 14 residues. Germline lookup yields CDR1 MNHEY and CDR2 SVGAGI. V was shortened by 2 bases and J by 5 bases, with 13 bases between the two germline ends. The CDR3 reads CASSYGYGGNEQYF. The CDR3 DNA is TGTGCCAGCAGTTACGGATACGGGGGTAACGAGCAGTACTTC.

The DNA for the CDR3 is TGTGCCAGCGGCCCACCTCAAGAGACCCAGTACTTC. This translates into CASGPPQETQYF. The chain has TRBV2 and TRBJ2-5; D call uncertain. The CDR3 is 12 residues long. Trimming shortened V by 8 bases and J by 2 bases, and 9 bases separated the two germline ends. The germline V gene encodes CDR1 SNHLY and CDR2 FYNNEI.

The chain is built from TRBV10-1 and TRBJ2-5; TRBD2 aligns across 8 bases. The CDR3 extends over 16 amino acids. Losses at the gene ends were 8 bases for V and 1 base for J; bases not matched to a gene: 12. In germline, CDR1 is WNHNN, CDR2 SYGVQD (reference sequence). The CDR3 region has the DNA TGCGCCAGCTCGGCTGGGGGGAGCGGGGGCCAAGAGACCCAGTACTTC. Translating it yields CASSAGGSGGQETQYF.

This clone came up once. The genes are TRBV19 and TRBJ2-7; a possible D gene is TRBD1 (6 bases). This CDR3 contains 12 residues. The V end was cut by 8 bases, the J end by 6 bases, with 14 bases between. Germline V CDR1 and CDR2: LNHDA, SQIVND (reference sequence). CDR3 loop: CASGQPPGEQYF. As DNA, the CDR3 is TGTGCCAGTGGACAGCCTCCCGGCGAGCAGTACTTC. Looking up the rest from reference TRBV19 and TRBJ2-7 gives the full variable domain: DGGITQSPKYLFRKEGQNVTLSCEQNLNHDAMYWYRQDPGQGLRLIYYSQIVNDFQKGDIAEGYSVSREKKESFPLTVTSAQKNPTAFYLCASGQPPGEQYFGPGTRLTVT.

This clone was recorded once. This chain uses TRBV5-1 with TRBJ1-1; perhaps TRBD1 as D (5 bases). Deletions cut 2 bases from V and 0 bases from J, with 11 bases between. The CDR3 covers 15 residues. Germline assignment: CDR1 SGHRS and CDR2 YFSETQ. The chain's CDR3 is CASSFTGSMNTEAFF. The CDR3 DNA sequence: TGCGCCAGCAGCTTTACAGGCTCGATGAACACTGAAGCTTTCTTT.

V is TRBV13 and J is TRBJ2-7, with 8 positions matching TRBD1. The CDR3 is 14 amino acids. J gave up 2 bases and V 3 bases, and 3 bases lay outside the gene matches. CDR1 is PRHDT, CDR2 FYEKMQ, per germline (reference sequence). The CDR3: CASSLGQVAYEQYF. CDR3 sequence (DNA): TGTGCCAGCAGCTTGGGACAGGTCGCCTACGAGCAGTACTTC.

The chain has TRBV7-8 and TRBJ2-2, with 9 bases matching TRBD2. This CDR3 has 16 amino acids. In germline, CDR1 is SGHVS, CDR2 FQNEAQ. With V trimmed by 2 bases and J by 6 bases, 7 bases remained unmatched. The CDR3 region is CASSLPRTSVPGELFF. For the CDR3, the DNA is TGTGCCAGCAGCTTACCGAGGACTAGCGTCCCCGGGGAGCTGTTTTTT.

This clone was seen a few times. This rearrangement joins TRBV19 to TRBJ2-7; D uncertain. With 6 bases removed from V and 2 bases from J, the gap between germline ends came to 14 bases. Germline assignment: CDR1 LNHDA and CDR2 SQIVND (reference sequence). CDR3 length: 14 amino acids. CDR3 in DNA: TGTGCCAGTAGGGAGCGCGGCAGACCCTACGAGCAGTACTTC. Encoded protein: CASRERGRPYEQYF.